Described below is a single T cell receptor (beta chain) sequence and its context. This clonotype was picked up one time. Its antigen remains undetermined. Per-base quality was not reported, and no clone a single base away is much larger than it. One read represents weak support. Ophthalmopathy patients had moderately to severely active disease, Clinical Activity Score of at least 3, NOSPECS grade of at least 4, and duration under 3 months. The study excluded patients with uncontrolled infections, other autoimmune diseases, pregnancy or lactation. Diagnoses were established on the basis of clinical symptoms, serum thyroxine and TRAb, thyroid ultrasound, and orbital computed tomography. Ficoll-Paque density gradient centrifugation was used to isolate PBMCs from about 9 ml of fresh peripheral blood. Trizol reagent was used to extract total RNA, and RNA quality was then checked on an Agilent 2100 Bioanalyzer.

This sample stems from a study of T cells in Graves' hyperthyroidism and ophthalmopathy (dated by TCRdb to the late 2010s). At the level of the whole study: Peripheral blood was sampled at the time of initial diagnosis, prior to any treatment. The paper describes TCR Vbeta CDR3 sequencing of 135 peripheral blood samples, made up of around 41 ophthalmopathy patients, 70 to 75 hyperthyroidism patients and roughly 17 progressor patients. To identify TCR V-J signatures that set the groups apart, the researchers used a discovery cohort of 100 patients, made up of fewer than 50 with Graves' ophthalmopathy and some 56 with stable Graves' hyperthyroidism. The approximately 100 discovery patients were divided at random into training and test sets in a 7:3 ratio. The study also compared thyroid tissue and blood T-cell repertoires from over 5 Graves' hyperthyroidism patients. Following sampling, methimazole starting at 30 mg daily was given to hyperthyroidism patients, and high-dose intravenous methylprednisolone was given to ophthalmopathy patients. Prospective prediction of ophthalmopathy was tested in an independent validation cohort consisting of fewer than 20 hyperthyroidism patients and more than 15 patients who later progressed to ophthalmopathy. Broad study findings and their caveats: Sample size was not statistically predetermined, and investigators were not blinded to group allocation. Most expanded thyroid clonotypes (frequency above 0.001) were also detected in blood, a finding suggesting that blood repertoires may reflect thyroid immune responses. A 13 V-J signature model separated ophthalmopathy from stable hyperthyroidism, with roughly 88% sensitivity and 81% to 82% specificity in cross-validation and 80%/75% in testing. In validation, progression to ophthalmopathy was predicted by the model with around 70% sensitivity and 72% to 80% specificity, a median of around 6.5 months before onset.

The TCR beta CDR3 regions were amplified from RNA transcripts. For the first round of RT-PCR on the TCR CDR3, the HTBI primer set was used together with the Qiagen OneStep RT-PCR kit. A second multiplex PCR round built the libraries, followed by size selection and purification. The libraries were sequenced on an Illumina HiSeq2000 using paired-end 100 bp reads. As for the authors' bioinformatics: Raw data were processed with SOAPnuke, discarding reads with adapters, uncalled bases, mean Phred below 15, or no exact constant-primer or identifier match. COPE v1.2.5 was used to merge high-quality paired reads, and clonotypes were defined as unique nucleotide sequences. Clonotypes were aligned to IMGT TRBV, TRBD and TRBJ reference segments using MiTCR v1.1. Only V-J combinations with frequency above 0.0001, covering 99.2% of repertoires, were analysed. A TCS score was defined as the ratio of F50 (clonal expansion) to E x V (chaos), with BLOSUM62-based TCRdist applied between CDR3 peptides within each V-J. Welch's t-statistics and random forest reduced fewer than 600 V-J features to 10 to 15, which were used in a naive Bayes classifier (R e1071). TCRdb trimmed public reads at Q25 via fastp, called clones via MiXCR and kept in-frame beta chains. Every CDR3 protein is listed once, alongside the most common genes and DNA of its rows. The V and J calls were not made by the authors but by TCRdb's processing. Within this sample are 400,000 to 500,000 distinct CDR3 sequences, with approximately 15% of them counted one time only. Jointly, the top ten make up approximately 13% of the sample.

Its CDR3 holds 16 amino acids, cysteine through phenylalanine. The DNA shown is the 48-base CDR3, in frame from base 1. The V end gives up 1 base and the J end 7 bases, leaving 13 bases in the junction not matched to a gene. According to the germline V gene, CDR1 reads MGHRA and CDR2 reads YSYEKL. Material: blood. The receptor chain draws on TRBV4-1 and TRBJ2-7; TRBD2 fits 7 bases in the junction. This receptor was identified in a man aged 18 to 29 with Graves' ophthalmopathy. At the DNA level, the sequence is TGCGCCAGCAGCCAAGTTCTAGATAGCGGGTTATCTGAGCAGTACTTC. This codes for CASSQVLDSGLSEQYF.